The entry that follows covers one TCR beta chain sequence. Authors' data handling: Reference gene primer amplification in the assay estimated nucleated cell counts. Generated by immunoSEQ multiplex PCR, the TCRdb table keeps only in-frame clones and is missing some. V, J and clone size derive from that table, while D and trimming were established from the DNA sequence. The data contain some 400,000 clones, 89% of them seen just once; the ten biggest clones take up around 1.7%. This specimen belongs to a study of blood T cell repertoires in COVID-19. The overall study: COVID-19 samples from acute and convalescent phases originated in the United States, Italy and Spain.

Germline V gene lookup returns CDR1 MNHEY and CDR2 SVGAGI. The V gene end was trimmed by 7 bases and the J gene end by 7 bases; junction bases not matched to a gene: 10. The CDR3 consists of 13 residues. The study counted Cohort 3 donors as recovered given two negative PCRs, clearance, or symptom resolution. Material: PBMCs or T cells enriched from blood (not recorded which). The chain is built from TRBV6-5 and TRBJ2-7; 7 bases align to TRBD2. The clonotype was recovered from a woman aged 25 to 39 who had recovered from COVID-19. CDR3 coding DNA: TGTGCCAGCACCGAGGGACTATGGGGAGAGCAGTACTTC. Its protein is CASTEGLWGEQYF.